The 22 T cell receptor beta chains below come from one sample, sequenced in a study of molecular identifiers for immune sequencing clone quantification. TCRdb itself ran the PCR reads through MiXCR, one entry per CDR3 protein. The table has 250,000 to 400,000 distinct CDR3 sequences, about 21% seen once; the top ten hold about 0.81%. Sequences were obtained from naive CD8+ T cells from blood, with Jurkat cell RNA spiked in. Subset described: FACS-sorted CD8+CD4-CCR7+CD45RA+ naive T cells. Receptors originate from a human donor in good health. Some libraries in this study had Jurkat cell RNA spiked in.

At least ten counts were recorded for this clonotype. The chain has TRBV7-3 and TRBJ2-3; D perhaps matches TRBD2 (5 bases). CDR1 and CDR2 (germline): SGHTA, FQGTGA. The CDR3 spans 13 residues. The V end was cut by 5 bases, the J end by 5 bases, with 11 bases between. CDR3 residues: CASSPPAGDTQYF. CDR3 DNA: TGTGCCAGCAGCCCCCCGGCGGGAGATACGCAGTATTTT.

This clonotype has at least ten counts. The chain has TRBV29-1 and TRBJ2-5; D unclear. V was trimmed by 3 bases and J by 0 bases, leaving 17 bases between them. This CDR3 contains 16 residues. Germline loops: CDR1 SQVTM, CDR2 ANQGSEA. The DNA of the CDR3 is TGCAGCGTTGAGACGAGAGGCCCACGGTACCAAGAGACCCAGTACTTC. Translated: CSVETRGPRYQETQYF. The entire variable domain, with the rest obtained from reference TRBV29-1 and TRBJ2-5, is as follows: SAVISQKPSRDICQRGTSLTIQCQVDSQVTMMFWYRQQPGQSLTLIATANQGSEATYESGFVIDKFPISRPNLTFSTLTVSNMSPEDSSIYLCSVETRGPRYQETQYFGPGTRLLVL.

As regards this clonotype: This may come from a read error, since a much larger clone is one base off. The chain has TRBV7-3 and TRBJ2-1; tentatively, D is TRBD1 (7 bases). CDR3 length: 15 residues. CDR1 SGHTA and CDR2 FQGTGA come from the germline V gene. CDR3 loop: CASLPQGGTYNERFF. The CDR3 DNA sequence: TGTGCCAGTCTCCCCCAGGGGGGTACCTACAATGAGCGGTTCTTC. The full variable domain, with the rest looked up from reference TRBV7-3 and TRBJ2-1, is GAGVSQTPSNKVTEKGKYVELRCDPISGHTALYWYRQSLGQGPEFLIYFQGTGAADDSGLPNDRFFAVRPEGSVSTLKIQRTERGDSAVYLCASLPQGGTYNERFFGPGTRLTVL.

This clonotype was counted many times. This chain uses TRBV6-6 with TRBJ1-4; no clear D. Germline V lookup: CDR1 MNHNY, CDR2 SVGAGI (reference sequence). V was pared by 8 bases and J by 7 bases, with 17 bases between. The CDR3 extends over 14 amino acids. The CDR3 protein is CASSYGPPAEKLFF. CDR3 coding DNA: TGTGCCAGCTCCTACGGGCCGCCGGCTGAAAAACTGTTTTTT.

This clonotype was seen many times. The chain couples TRBV20-1 to TRBJ2-5; D unclear. The CDR3 is 12 amino acids. Germline V gene sequence: CDR1 DFQATT, CDR2 SNEGSKA (reference sequence). Trimming shortened V by 6 bases and J by 2 bases, and 10 bases separated the two germline ends. CDR3 nucleotides: TGCAGTGCCCACCTTACACAAGAGACCCAGTACTTC. Its protein product is CSAHLTQETQYF.

To note about this clonotype: A read error likely explains this, since a far larger clone differs by one base. The conserved closing phenylalanine or tryptophan is absent in this CDR3, likely reflecting a read error. This sequence joins TRBV28 and TRBJ2-3; no reliable D call. CDR3 length equals 12 residues. V was cut by 3 bases and J by 4 bases, with 5 bases left in between. From germline, CDR1 is MDHEN and CDR2 SYDVKM. CDR3 coding DNA: TGTGCCAGCAGTTTTTTAGCAGATACGCAGTATTTA. This translates into CASSFLADTQYL.

Comment on this clonotype: It is likely a read error, because the conserved phenylalanine at the end of the CDR3 is missing. The chain carries TRBV6-5 and TRBJ1-5, with TRBD1 identical over 10 bases. V shed 2 bases, J shed 3 bases, and the junction held 4 bases outside the gene matches. CDR1 MNHEY and CDR2 SVGAGI come from the germline V gene. CDR3 size: 16 residues. The DNA of the CDR3 is TGTGCCAGCAGTTACCTAGGGACAGGGGTCAATCAGCCCCAGCATCTT. Protein sequence: CASSYLGTGVNQPQHL.

This clonotype was seen many times. The chain links TRBV7-3 to TRBJ2-1; possibly TRBD2 for D (6 bases). V lost 5 bases to trimming and J lost 3 bases, with 14 bases between them. This CDR3 has 15 amino acids. Germline V gene lookup returns CDR1 SGHTA and CDR2 FQGTGA. The CDR3 nucleotides are TGTGCCAGCAGCGCGACCGGGGGTCGCTACAATGAGCAGTTCTTC. Translation: CASSATGGRYNEQFF.

This clonotype has more than one count but fewer than ten. The genes are TRBV10-3 and TRBJ2-7; unclear D gene. Germline CDR1 ENHRY, CDR2 SYGVKD. The CDR3 is made up of 14 amino acids. The germline V and J ends were trimmed by 0 bases and 0 bases, with 6 bases remaining between them. This chain's CDR3 is CAISESGSSYEQYF. Here the CDR3 DNA reads TGTGCCATCAGTGAGTCCGGCAGCTCCTACGAGCAGTACTTC.

The chain has TRBV19 and TRBJ1-1; D gene unclear. The CDR3 sequence is 14 residues long. Germline V gives CDR1 LNHDA, CDR2 SQIVND (reference sequence). The germline V and J ends were trimmed by 7 bases and 7 bases, with 19 bases remaining between them. In nucleotides, the CDR3 is TGTGCCAGTAATCGGGCCTCGGCATACATTGAAGCTTTCTTT. Translated: CASNRASAYIEAFF. Based on the CDR3 plus reference TRBV19 and TRBJ1-1, the full variable domain is DGGITQSPKYLFRKEGQNVTLSCEQNLNHDAMYWYRQDPGQGLRLIYYSQIVNDFQKGDIAEGYSVSREKKESFPLTVTSAQKNPTAFYLCASNRASAYIEAFFGQGTRLTVV.

The chain has TRBV27 and TRBJ2-3; a weak D match, TRBD1 (6 bases). The CDR3 extends over 14 amino acids. The germline V gene has CDR1 MNHEY and CDR2 SMNVEV (reference sequence). V dropped 5 bases and J dropped 4 bases, with 13 bases sitting between them. This chain's CDR3 is CASSTQQGSDTQYF. The CDR3, as DNA: TGTGCCAGCAGTACACAACAGGGTTCAGATACGCAGTATTTT.

This clonotype was picked up many times. The V call is TRBV18, the J call TRBJ2-7, with D perhaps matching TRBD1 (6 bases). Germline values: CDR1 KGHSH, CDR2 LQKENI. The CDR3 consists of 15 residues. V lost 0 bases and J 3 bases, leaving 12 bases between the germline ends. The CDR3 here is CASSPPGQGNYEQYF. The CDR3 DNA follows: TGTGCCAGCTCACCACCGGGGCAGGGGAACTACGAGCAGTACTTC.

A note on this clonotype: A read error is possible here, since a much larger clone lies one base away. This CDR3 is missing its conserved last phenylalanine or tryptophan, likely due to a read error. The rearrangement links TRBV6-1 to TRBJ1-5; maybe TRBD1 (6 bases). In germline, CDR1 is MNHNS, CDR2 SASEGT. V was clipped by 7 bases and J by 7 bases, with 11 bases between them. CDR3 length: 12 amino acids. CDR3 sequence: CASNAQGQPQHL. Here the CDR3 DNA reads TGTGCCAGCAATGCACAGGGACAGCCCCAGCATCTT.

This clonotype appeared a few times. V gene TRBV19 combines with J gene TRBJ2-5; the match to TRBD1 covers 7 bases. This CDR3 comprises 15 residues. Germline loops: CDR1 LNHDA, CDR2 SQIVND (reference sequence). Trimming at V came to 2 bases and at J to 0 bases, leaving 3 bases not matched to a gene. DNA for the CDR3: TGTGCCAGTAGTATAAGCAGGGGGTACCAAGAGACCCAGTACTTC. Translating gives CASSISRGYQETQYF.

This clonotype was seen a few times. A read error is possible here, since a much larger clone lies one base away. The rearrangement links TRBV5-6 to TRBJ1-5; D not certain. Germline lookup yields CDR1 SGHDT and CDR2 YYEEEE. The CDR3 loop spans 14 amino acids. The CDR3 nucleotides read TGTGCCAGCGGCTTGTCGGATAGCAATCAGCCCCAGCATTTT. It translates to CASGLSDSNQPQHF.

This clonotype was detected ten times or more. The chain combines TRBV29-1 with TRBJ1-2, with D possibly TRBD1 on 5 matching bases. The ends were cut back, 4 bases at V and 10 bases at J, with 19 bases in the middle. The CDR3 length is 13 residues. Germline loops: CDR1 SQVTM, CDR2 ANQGSEA. The CDR3 nucleotides are TGCAGCGTTGTCGCAGGGTACCTGGGGGACTACACCTTC. Residues: CSVVAGYLGDYTF.

A remark on this clonotype: A read error is possible here, since a much larger clone lies one base away. This chain links TRBV20-1 with TRBJ2-1; 7 bases line up with TRBD2. J was trimmed by 0 bases and V by 6 bases; bases with no gene match: 8. The CDR3 totals 15 residues. Germline loops: CDR1 DFQATT, CDR2 SNEGSKA (reference sequence). The CDR3 DNA sequence: TGCAGTGCCACAAGCGGGGCTAGCTCCTACAATGAGCAGTTCTTC. It codes for CSATSGASSYNEQFF.

This chain links TRBV27 with TRBJ2-7; 10 bases align to TRBD1. In germline, CDR1 is MNHEY, CDR2 SMNVEV (reference sequence). The junction had 7 bases not matched to a gene; V was cut back by 2 bases and J by 6 bases. There are 15 residues in the CDR3. The CDR3 spells CASSLVGTGVGEQYF. For the CDR3, the DNA is TGTGCCAGCAGTTTAGTGGGGACAGGGGTTGGCGAGCAGTACTTC.

For the CDR3, the DNA is TGTGCCTGGAGTGTTGAGGACGACTACGAGCAGTACTTC. The encoded protein is CAWSVEDDYEQYF. The rearrangement uses TRBV30 and TRBJ2-7; D is unresolved. Germline V lookup: CDR1 GTSNPN, CDR2 SVGIG (reference sequence). Trimming stripped 0 bases from V and 3 bases from J, with 9 bases between. This CDR3 comprises 13 residues.

Remarks on this clonotype: Just one base apart from a much larger clone, this may be a read error. In DNA, the CDR3 is TGCGCCAGCAGCTCGGCCTTCGGGTCAGCAGAGGGAGGAGGCTACACCTTC. Amino acid sequence: CASSSAFGSAEGGGYTF. The genes are TRBV5-1 and TRBJ1-2; D not resolved. The V end lost 3 bases, the J end lost 8 bases, and 26 bases lay between the germline ends. Germline V lookup: CDR1 SGHRS, CDR2 YFSETQ. CDR3 length: 17 amino acids.

The rearrangement links TRBV9 to TRBJ1-2; maybe TRBD1 (6 bases). Deletions cut 1 base from V and 6 bases from J, with 19 bases between. Germline V CDR1 and CDR2: SGDLS, YYNGEE. CDR3 length: 16 residues. The chain's CDR3 is CASSVYAGGGDNGYTF. Here the CDR3 DNA reads TGTGCCAGCAGCGTATACGCTGGAGGGGGAGACAATGGCTACACCTTC.

About this clonotype itself: A clone one base away is much larger, so this may be a read error. Lacking the conserved final phenylalanine or tryptophan, this CDR3 likely reflects a read error. This chain links TRBV7-9 with TRBJ2-5; 9 bases are a match to TRBD1. V gave up 4 bases and J gave up 2 bases; unmatched junction bases: 23. The CDR3 runs to 21 residues. Germline assignment: CDR1 SEHNR and CDR2 FQNEAQ (reference sequence). The CDR3 reads CASSSLPGQGFASSIQETQYL. CDR3 in DNA: TGTGCCAGCAGCTCTTTACCGGGACAGGGCTTCGCTAGCTCGATTCAAGAGACCCAGTACCTC.